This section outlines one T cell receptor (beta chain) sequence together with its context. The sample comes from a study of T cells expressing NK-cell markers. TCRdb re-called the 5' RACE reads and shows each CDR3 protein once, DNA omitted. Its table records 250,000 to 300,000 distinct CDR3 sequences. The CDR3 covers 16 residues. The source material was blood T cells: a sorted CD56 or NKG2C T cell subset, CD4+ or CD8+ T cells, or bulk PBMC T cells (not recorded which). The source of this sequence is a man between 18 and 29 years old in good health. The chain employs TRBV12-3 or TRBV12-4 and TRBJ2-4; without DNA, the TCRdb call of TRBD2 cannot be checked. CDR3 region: CASSPTSGIAKNIQYF.